The rows below give T cell receptor beta chains drawn from one sample of a study of T cell responses to AZD1222 COVID-19 vaccine. This table comes from immunoSEQ multiplex PCR, and its TCRdb copy is limited to in-frame clones, with some not included. This repertoire shows some 150,000 clones, approximately 91% found once; its top ten account for roughly 1.7%. The sample consisted of peripheral blood, taken on day 0 of AZD1222 vaccination. These receptor sequences come from an adult in good health. Each CDR3 is given with its conserved first and last residue. D genes are given only for firm matches. Rows may omit the clone size; those that give it use once, few, many or a size class.

abundance,j_gene,d_gene,v_gene,CDR3aa
.,TRBJ2-5,.,TRBV30,CAWSVRETQYF
.,TRBJ1-5,.,TRBV19,CATQARLQGSGQPQHF
.,TRBJ1-2,.,TRBV28,CASSFRGRRGYTF
.,TRBJ1-2,.,TRBV20-1,CSAYSPPGYTF
.,TRBJ1-2,.,TRBV5-6,CASSNRDKYGYTF
.,TRBJ2-7,TRBD1,TRBV28,CASRTGASEQYF
.,TRBJ1-5,TRBD1,TRBV11-2,CASSSDRARQPQHF
.,TRBJ2-3,.,TRBV15,CATSGDRTVRDTQYF
.,TRBJ1-6,TRBD1,TRBV30,CAWTWTGSYNSPLHF
.,TRBJ2-4,.,TRBV28,CASSPAGASKNIQYF
.,TRBJ1-3,.,TRBV2,CASSTDWVGSGNTIYF
.,TRBJ1-5,.,TRBV28,CASSRDSNQPQHF
.,TRBJ2-7,.,TRBV9,CASSVRQMDEQYF
.,TRBJ1-1,.,TRBV27,CASQGGGSTEAFF
.,TRBJ2-5,.,TRBV3-1/TRBV3-2,CASSQSQETQYF
.,TRBJ2-7,.,TRBV10-3,CAISEAGANEQYF
.,TRBJ2-3,.,TRBV7-3,CASSPLGRRDTQYF
.,TRBJ1-2,TRBD1,TRBV6-5,CASSYPQGTGYTF
.,TRBJ1-2,.,TRBV6-5,CASSYIGSNYGYTF
.,TRBJ2-4,TRBD2,TRBV15,CATSRDPRLAGGVDQGTKNIQYF
.,TRBJ2-1,.,TRBV11-3,CASSLILAQDRPKSQNEQFF
.,TRBJ1-6,.,TRBV30,CAWSTERALHF
once,TRBJ1-4,.,TRBV6-5,CASRTFTTLSEKLFF
.,TRBJ1-2,.,TRBV5-1,CASSLDARPNYGYTF
.,TRBJ2-7,.,TRBV9,CASSVEEGAEQYF
.,TRBJ1-2,TRBD1,TRBV15,CATSRDPGQELLGGYTF
.,TRBJ2-1,TRBD2,TRBV6-4,CASRRTSGHNEQFF